The 21 T cell receptor beta chains below all came from one sample that was sequenced in a study of shared clonotypes between healthy human individuals. Repertoires were generated with immunoSEQ multiplex PCR, while TCRdb's copy carries only in-frame clones and drops some. This sample has about 2 million clones, with about 94% found just once. Naive CD8 isolation took CD45RO-negative cells positively selected for CCR7 and excluded terminally differentiated effector memory CD45RA+ cells. Sequencing used naive CD8+ T cells sorted from blood. Receptors were obtained from a man aged 18 to 29 in good health.

The genes are TRBV29-1 and TRBJ2-2; D uncertain. Trimming left V 4 bases short and J 5 bases short, with 11 bases between. This CDR3 comprises 13 residues. Germline V gene data show CDR1 as SQVTM and CDR2 as ANQGSEA. CDR3 DNA sequence: TGCAGCGTTGCCGGCAGCGAAACCGGGGAGCTGTTTTTT. Protein sequence: CSVAGSETGELFF.

The chain carries TRBV11-2 and TRBJ1-6; TRBD1 matches at 10 bases. Germline CDR1 SGHAT, CDR2 FQNNGV. The CDR3 totals 16 residues. V was pared by 5 bases and J by 3 bases, with 4 bases of the junction left unmatched. The CDR3 DNA is TGTGCCAGCAGCGAAGGACAGGGGGGCTATAATTCACCCCTCCACTTT. It yields the protein CASSEGQGGYNSPLHF.

Turning to this clone: One end of the junction fails to match germline, which may point to a read error. The chain uses TRBV5-4 and TRBJ2-7; TRBD2 might be the D (5 bases). Germline-derived CDR1 and CDR2 are SGHNT and YYREEE (reference sequence). This CDR3 contains 14 residues. The CDR3, as DNA: TGTGCCAGCACCTTGTACTCCGGGGCCTACGAGCAGTACTTC. This translates into CASTLYSGAYEQYF.

This chain connects TRBV6-5 to TRBJ2-7; maybe TRBD2 (6 bases). Germline V lookup: CDR1 MNHEY, CDR2 SVGAGI. This CDR3 comprises 14 residues. The V end lost 6 bases, the J end lost 6 bases, and 18 bases lay between the germline ends. The chain's CDR3 is CASSLAGTAGEQYF. For the CDR3, the DNA is TGTGCCAGCAGCTTGGCGGGAACTGCGGGCGAGCAGTACTTC.

The gene calls are TRBV13 and TRBJ1-2; D is uncertain. CDR3 length: 14 amino acids. Germline loops: CDR1 PRHDT, CDR2 FYEKMQ (reference sequence). V shed 5 bases and J shed 1 base, with 11 bases lying between them. The CDR3, as DNA: TGTGCCAGCAGCCCCCCAGGAAGTAACTATGGCTACACCTTC. Its protein is CASSPPGSNYGYTF.

This clone was detected only once. V is TRBV5-4 and J is TRBJ1-1, with D tentatively TRBD1 (6 bases). V was shortened by 2 bases and J by 6 bases, with 11 bases between the two germline ends. Per the germline V gene, CDR1 is SGHNT and CDR2 is YYREEE (reference sequence). The CDR3 sequence is 13 residues long. CDR3 protein: CASSFTGSAEAFF. CDR3 nucleotide sequence: TGTGCCAGCAGCTTCACAGGGTCGGCTGAAGCTTTCTTT.

The rearrangement uses TRBV19 and TRBJ1-5; the match to TRBD1 covers 8 bases. The CDR3 covers 14 residues. The germline CDR1 and CDR2 sequences are LNHDA and SQIVND (reference sequence). After removal of 5 bases from V and 6 bases from J, the junction contained 6 bases not matched to a gene. CDR3 coding DNA: TGTGCCAGTAGTCCACAGGGGGTGGGTCAGCCCCAGCATTTT. This translates into CASSPQGVGQPQHF. Full variable domain (remainder filled in from reference TRBV19 and TRBJ1-5): DGGITQSPKYLFRKEGQNVTLSCEQNLNHDAMYWYRQDPGQGLRLIYYSQIVNDFQKGDIAEGYSVSREKKESFPLTVTSAQKNPTAFYLCASSPQGVGQPQHFGDGTRLSIL.

This CDR3 is CASSQPGTGAGNTIYF. In DNA, the CDR3 is TGCGCCAGCAGCCAGCCCGGGACAGGGGCCGGAAACACCATATATTTT. The J gene is TRBJ1-3, the V gene TRBV4-1; 10 positions agree with TRBD1. CDR3 length: 16 amino acids. Germline lookup yields CDR1 MGHRA and CDR2 YSYEKL. V gave up 3 bases and J gave up 4 bases; unmatched junction bases: 6.

The chain recombines TRBV4-1 with TRBJ1-4; TRBD1 matches 9 bases. The CDR3 has 16 residues. After removal of 6 bases from V and 7 bases from J, the junction contained 12 bases not matched to a gene. From germline, CDR1 is MGHRA and CDR2 YSYEKL. The CDR3 sequence: CASSHPTDRGSEKLFF. The DNA for the CDR3 is TGCGCCAGCAGTCATCCGACCGACAGGGGGAGTGAAAAACTGTTTTTT.

This rearrangement joins TRBV5-1 to TRBJ1-1, with 7 bases fitting TRBD1. V dropped 4 bases and J dropped 1; count of bases not matched to a gene: 7. CDR1 SGHRS and CDR2 YFSETQ come from the germline V gene. The CDR3 extends over 15 amino acids. CDR3 sequence reads: CASSTLDRWNTEAFF. DNA of the CDR3: TGCGCCAGCAGCACTCTGGACAGGTGGAACACTGAAGCTTTCTTT.

This sequence joins TRBV4-3 and TRBJ2-1, with 10 bases identical to TRBD2. The V gene end was trimmed by 1 base and the J gene end by 4 bases; junction bases not matched to a gene: 10. Per the germline V gene, CDR1 is LGHNA and CDR2 is YSLEER. The CDR3 is made up of 18 amino acids. The CDR3 is CASSQGRGSGRPYNEQFF. DNA of the CDR3: TGCGCCAGCAGCCAAGGGAGGGGTAGCGGGAGGCCTTACAATGAGCAGTTCTTC.

The chain has TRBV5-1 and TRBJ2-7; D is ambiguous. The CDR3 runs 15 residues. The V gene's germline CDR1 is SGHRS and CDR2 YFSETQ. V lost 5 bases and J 1 base, leaving 16 bases between the germline ends. The CDR3, as DNA: TGCGCCAGCAGGCCAGTAGCCTACACTTCCTACGAGCAGTACTTC. Amino acid sequence: CASRPVAYTSYEQYF.

Note on this clone: The same CDR3 can be traced to other DNA sequences in this sample. The rearrangement joins TRBV4-1 to TRBJ2-7; possible D gene TRBD2, 6 bases. Trimming stripped 0 bases from V and 3 bases from J, with 9 bases between. Germline V gene data show CDR1 as MGHRA and CDR2 as YSYEKL. This CDR3 has 14 amino acids. The CDR3 nucleotides are TGCGCCAGCAGCCAAGATGCAGCGGGCTACGAGCAGTACTTC. This sequence encodes CASSQDAAGYEQYF.

The chain combines TRBV19 with TRBJ2-1; D is tentatively TRBD1 or TRBD2 (5 bases each). V was trimmed by 7 bases and J by 2 bases, leaving 12 bases between them. Germline CDR1 reads LNHDA; CDR2 reads SQIVND (reference sequence). The CDR3 spans 14 residues. DNA of the CDR3: TGTGCCAGTAAACGGGACCTAACCTACAATGAGCAGTTCTTC. Protein sequence: CASKRDLTYNEQFF.

The V call is TRBV5-1, the J call TRBJ2-7, with D perhaps assigned TRBD1 or TRBD2 (5 bases each). V lost 6 bases to trimming and J lost 7 bases, with 23 bases between them. In germline, CDR1 is SGHRS, CDR2 YFSETQ. The CDR3 consists of 15 residues. The DNA for the CDR3 is TGCGCCAGCAAATTAGAACCGGGACCCCTGGGGGAGCAGTACTTC. Its protein product is CASKLEPGPLGEQYF. Full variable domain (outside the CDR3, taken from reference TRBV5-1 and TRBJ2-7): KAGVTQTPRYLIKTRGQQVTLSCSPISGHRSVSWYQQTPGQGLQFLFEYFSETQRNKGNFPGRFSGRQFSNSRSEMNVSTLELGDSALYLCASKLEPGPLGEQYFGPGTRLTVT.

V gene TRBV4-1 combines with J gene TRBJ2-5; 14 nucleotides align to TRBD2. The CDR3 spans 15 residues. Germline loops: CDR1 MGHRA, CDR2 YSYEKL. V shed 4 bases, J shed 3 bases, and the junction held 1 base outside the gene matches. CDR3 protein: CASSPGLAGEETQYF. The CDR3 DNA follows: TGCGCCAGCAGCCCGGGACTAGCGGGAGAAGAGACCCAGTACTTC.

The chain has TRBV6-6 and TRBJ2-7; D may match TRBD1 or TRBD2 (5 bases each). V was trimmed by 5 bases and J by 1 base, leaving 6 bases between them. Germline CDR1 is MNHNY and CDR2 is SVGAGI (reference sequence). The CDR3 runs 12 residues. The CDR3 loop is CASSGTSYEQYF. The CDR3 DNA reads as TGTGCCAGCAGTGGGACGTCCTACGAGCAGTACTTC.

The V call is TRBV28, the J call TRBJ1-1, with D possibly TRBD1 on 6 matching bases. Trimming removed 5 bases at V and 8 bases at J, with 15 bases between. Per the germline V gene, CDR1 is MDHEN and CDR2 is SYDVKM. The CDR3 consists of 13 residues. The CDR3 loop reads CASSITGSSEAFF. The DNA for the CDR3 is TGTGCCAGCAGTATTACAGGGTCGAGCGAAGCTTTCTTT.

The chain carries TRBV4-1 and TRBJ2-7, with TRBD1 identical over 7 bases. The CDR3 extends over 16 amino acids. CDR1 MGHRA and CDR2 YSYEKL come from the germline V gene. V lost 1 base and J lost 2; bases outside the gene matches: 8. DNA of the CDR3: TGCGCCAGCAGCCAAGTCCAGGCCGGGACAGCCTACGAGCAGTACTTC. Protein product: CASSQVQAGTAYEQYF.

The chain uses TRBV5-6 and TRBJ1-2, with a weak D call TRBD1 (5 bases). Trimming cost V 0 bases and J 7 bases, with 13 bases left between them. Looked up from germline, CDR1 is SGHDT and CDR2 is YYEEEE. The CDR3 length is 14 residues. The CDR3 loop reads CASSLETQGGGYTF. In DNA form, the CDR3 reads TGTGCCAGCAGCTTGGAGACCCAGGGTGGTGGCTACACCTTC.

The chain recombines TRBV10-3 with TRBJ2-7, with 7 bases that match TRBD1. V trimming: 6 bases; J trimming: 5 bases; junction bases outside the gene matches: 10. Germline CDR1 ENHRY, CDR2 SYGVKD. This CDR3 contains 14 residues. As DNA, the CDR3 is TGTGCCATCAGCACCCCGGACAGGCTCGACGAGCAGTACTTC. Its translation: CAISTPDRLDEQYF.